The 4 T cell receptor beta chains below all came from one sample that was sequenced in a study of T cell responses to AZD1222 COVID-19 vaccine. This table comes from immunoSEQ multiplex PCR, and its TCRdb copy is limited to in-frame clones, with some not included. The profile shows some 70,000 clones, 75% to 85% of them singletons. The material sequenced was peripheral blood, taken 28 days after the second AZD1222 dose. The receptor source for this set is an adult who received the AZD1222 COVID-19 vaccine.

For this clone: A junction end diverges from the germline sequence, so it may reflect a read error. The genes are TRBV5-3 and TRBJ1-4, with D hard to call. TRBV5-3 is an open reading frame, and its role is uncertain. The CDR3 has 10 amino acids. Here the CDR3 reads CARSIPYVGF. The CDR3 DNA follows: TGTGCCAGAAGCATACCCTACGTGGGTTTT.

The V gene is TRBV13, the J gene TRBJ2-2; D possibly uses TRBD1 or TRBD2 (6 bases each). The CDR3 has 16 amino acids. V lost 3 bases to trimming and J lost 5 bases, with 16 bases between them. CDR1 and CDR2 (germline): PRHDT, FYEKMQ (reference sequence). The CDR3 loop is CASSFGRGRGTGELFF. The CDR3 DNA reads as TGTGCCAGCAGCTTCGGCCGGGGGCGGGGTACCGGGGAGCTGTTTTTT.

The V and J genes are TRBV7-2 and TRBJ2-7; D unclear. Germline V gene data show CDR1 as SGHTA and CDR2 as FQGNSA. Trimming cost V 6 bases and J 4 bases, with 7 bases left between them. This CDR3 has 11 residues. The CDR3 sequence: CASRERYEQYF. The CDR3 DNA reads TGTGCCAGCAGAGAACGGTACGAGCAGTACTTC. Drawing the rest from reference TRBV7-2 and TRBJ2-7, the complete variable domain is GAGVSQSPSNKVTEKGKDVELRCDPISGHTALYWYRQSLGQGLEFLIYFQGNSAPDKSGLPSDRFSAERTGGSVSTLTIQRTQQEDSAVYLCASRERYEQYFGPGTRLTVT.

V usage is TRBV27 and J usage is TRBJ1-2; 7 bases map to TRBD1. Trimming cost V 6 bases and J 2 bases; bases outside gene matches: 9. CDR3 length: 15 residues. Germline CDR1 and CDR2: MNHEY and SMNVEV (reference sequence). The CDR3, as DNA: TGTGCCAGCAGACCAACAGGGGCCTCCAACTATGGCTACACCTTC. Protein product: CASRPTGASNYGYTF.